These 5 T cell receptor beta chains were all obtained from the same sample, sequenced in a study of identifying expanded T cells in peripheral blood. The data were produced by immunoSEQ multiplex PCR, yet TCRdb's version contains in-frame clones alone and is incomplete. The data contain tens of thousands of clones, 84% of them singletons. Sequences were obtained from blood. The receptors originated from a person aged 18-70 years in good health.

This chain links TRBV29-1 with TRBJ2-1; D is unresolved. CDR3 size: 15 residues. V was trimmed by 3 bases and J by 0 bases, leaving 12 bases between them. CDR1 is SQVTM, CDR2 ANQGSEA, per germline. CDR3: CSVDPPGFSYNEQFF. CDR3 in DNA: TGCAGCGTTGATCCCCCCGGGTTCTCCTACAATGAGCAGTTCTTC.

The chain employs TRBV25-1 and TRBJ1-6, with D unresolved. Germline-derived CDR1 and CDR2 are MGHDK and SYGVNS. The CDR3 spans 14 residues. V was shortened by 4 bases and J by 9 bases, with 13 bases between the two germline ends. The CDR3 spells CASSGEGRSSPLHF. CDR3 coding DNA: TGTGCCAGCAGTGGGGAAGGGAGAAGTTCACCCCTCCACTTT.

The gene calls are TRBV28 and TRBJ2-1; D might be TRBD2 (6 bases). V lost 5 bases and J 0 bases, leaving 23 bases between the germline ends. The CDR3 runs to 19 residues. CDR1 is MDHEN, CDR2 SYDVKM, per germline. The CDR3 sequence: CASSPRGGTRLASYNEQFF. The CDR3 nucleotides are TGTGCCAGCAGTCCGCGAGGCGGGACGCGATTAGCCTCCTACAATGAGCAGTTCTTC. Variable domain in full (rest from reference TRBV28 and TRBJ2-1): DVKVTQSSRYLVKRTGEKVFLECVQDMDHENMFWYRQDPGLGLRLIYFSYDVKMKEKGDIPEGYSVSREKKERFSLILESASTNQTSMYLCASSPRGGTRLASYNEQFFGPGTRLTVL.

The rearrangement uses TRBV7-8 and TRBJ1-1; D gene ambiguous. Per germline, CDR1 SGHVS and CDR2 FQNEAQ. V lost 0 bases and J lost 0, with 11 bases in between. CDR3 length equals 16 residues. In DNA, the CDR3 is TGTGCCAGCAGCTTAGCGACCAGGAGAATGAACACTGAAGCTTTCTTT. Residues: CASSLATRRMNTEAFF.

V usage is TRBV4-2 and J usage is TRBJ1-2, with 7 nucleotides matching TRBD1. The CDR3 covers 15 residues. V lost 2 bases, J lost 3 bases, and 6 bases stayed unmatched. The V gene's germline CDR1 is LGHNA and CDR2 YNFKEQ. The CDR3 DNA is TGTGCCAGCAGCCAACCCGACAGGGAGGACTATGGCTACACCTTC. Protein product: CASSQPDREDYGYTF.